This T cell receptor beta chain comes out of a study of early stage breast cancer tumors. Study outcomes and limitations: Compared with adjacent normal breast tissue, tumors showed around 2.7-fold greater T cell density and higher clonality. Commonly generated sequences made up most enriched TCRB sequences shared between patients.

Of note for this clone: No antigen is known for it.

The CDR3 contains 16 residues. Trimming left V 2 bases short and J 3 bases short, with 16 bases between. Germline values: CDR1 MGHRA, CDR2 YSYEKL. Blood replicates held 0.5 ug DNA, tumor or normal breast about 1.5 ug, two each. Clones were sequenced by immunoSEQ multiplex PCR, and TCRdb holds only the in-frame ones, with some missing. Here the sample spans 25,000 to 35,000 clones, 75% to 90% being singletons. This TCR was sampled from a person in their sixties or seventies with breast cancer. The sequenced sample consisted of blood. The gene calls are TRBV4-1 and TRBJ1-2; weak D call: TRBD1 (6 bases). The CDR3 loop is CASSQNRDTGHYGYTF. CDR3 bases: TGCGCCAGCAGCCAAAACCGGGACACCGGGCACTATGGCTACACCTTC.